This T cell receptor (beta chain) was observed in a study of blood T cell repertoires in COVID-19. Overall study context: The United States, Italy and Spain were the sources of the acute and convalescent COVID-19 samples. Sources were T cells, B-cell-depleted T cells, or PBMCs; the material itself was cDNA or gDNA.

The CDR3 loop spans 11 amino acids. V gave up 1 base and J gave up 6 bases, with 4 bases separating them. Per germline, CDR1 LGHDT and CDR2 YNNKEL (reference sequence). Authors' analysis steps: Reference gene primer amplification yielded estimated nucleated cell counts. TCRdb's copy holds only in-frame clones and misses some; the assay was immunoSEQ multiplex PCR. Clone size and the V and J calls come from that table; the DNA yielded D and trimming. The sample holds around 95,000 clones, roughly 84% seen once. For this clone: At the DNA level, this CDR3 is encoded by other sequences in the same sample as well.

The chain uses TRBV3-1 (or the pseudogene TRBV3-2) and TRBJ2-7; D not resolved. Material for sequencing was peripheral blood. The clonotype originates from a man aged 25-40 years in a cohort sampled during active COVID-19. The CDR3 DNA is TGTGCCAGCAGCCAAGGAGGCGAGCAGTACTTC. Residues: CASSQGGEQYF.